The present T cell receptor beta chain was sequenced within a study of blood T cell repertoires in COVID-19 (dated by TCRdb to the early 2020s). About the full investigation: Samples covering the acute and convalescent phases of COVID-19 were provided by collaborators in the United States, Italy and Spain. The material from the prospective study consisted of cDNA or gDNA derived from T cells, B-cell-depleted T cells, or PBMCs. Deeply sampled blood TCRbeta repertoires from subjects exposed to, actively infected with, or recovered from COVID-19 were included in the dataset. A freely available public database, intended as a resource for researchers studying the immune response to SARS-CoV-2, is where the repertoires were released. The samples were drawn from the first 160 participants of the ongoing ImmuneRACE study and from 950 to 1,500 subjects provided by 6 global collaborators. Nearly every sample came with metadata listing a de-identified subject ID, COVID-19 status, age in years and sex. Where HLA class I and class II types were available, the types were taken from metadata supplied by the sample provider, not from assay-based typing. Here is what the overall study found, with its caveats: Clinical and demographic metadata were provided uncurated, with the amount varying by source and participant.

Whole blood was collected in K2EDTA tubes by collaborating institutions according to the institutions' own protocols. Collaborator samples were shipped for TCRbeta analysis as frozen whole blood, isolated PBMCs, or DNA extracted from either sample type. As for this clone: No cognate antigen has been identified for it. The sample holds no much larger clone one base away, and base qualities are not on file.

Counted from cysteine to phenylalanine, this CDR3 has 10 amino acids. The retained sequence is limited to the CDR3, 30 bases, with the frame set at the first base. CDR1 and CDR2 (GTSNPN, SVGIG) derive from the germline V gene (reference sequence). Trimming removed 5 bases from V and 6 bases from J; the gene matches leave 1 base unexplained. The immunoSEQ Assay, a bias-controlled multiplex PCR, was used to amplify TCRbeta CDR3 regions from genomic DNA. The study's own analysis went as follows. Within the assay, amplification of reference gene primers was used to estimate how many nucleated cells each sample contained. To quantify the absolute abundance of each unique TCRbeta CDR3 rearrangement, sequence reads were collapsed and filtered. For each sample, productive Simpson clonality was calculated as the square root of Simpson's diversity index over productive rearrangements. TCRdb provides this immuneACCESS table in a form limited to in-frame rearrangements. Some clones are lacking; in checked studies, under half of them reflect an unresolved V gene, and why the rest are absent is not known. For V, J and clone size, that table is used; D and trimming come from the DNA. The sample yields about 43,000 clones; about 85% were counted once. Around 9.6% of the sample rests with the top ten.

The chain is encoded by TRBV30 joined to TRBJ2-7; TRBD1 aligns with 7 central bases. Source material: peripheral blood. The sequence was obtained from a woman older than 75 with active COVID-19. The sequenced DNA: TGTGCCTGGGGGACAGCCGAGCAGTACTTC. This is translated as CAWGTAEQYF.